The source of this T cell receptor beta chain is a study of cytomegalovirus exposure and HLA in healthy donors. Study details: Ancestry clustering placed 70% to 85% of 350 to 500 genotyped donors in the Caucasian-associated cluster. Findings and caveats of the study: Presence/absence analyses took donor sequencing depth as roughly uniform.

On this clone: Its antigen is still unknown.

PCR employed 60 Vbeta and 13 Jbeta primers. Assay: immunoSEQ multiplex PCR; the TCRdb copy retains only in-frame clones and omits some. The table includes about 280,000 clones, approximately 90% detected once. The germline CDR1 and CDR2 sequences are PRHDT and FYEKMQ (reference sequence). The CDR3 spans 19 residues. With V trimmed by 0 bases and J by 0 bases, 8 bases remained unmatched. The sequence was collected from a woman aged 18-30 years in good health and CMV-seronegative. This chain links TRBV13 with TRBJ2-3; 11 bases fit TRBD2. The sequenced material came from PBMCs. DNA for the CDR3: TGTGCCAGCAGCTTAGGACTAGCGGGGGAAAAAGTAAGCACAGATACGCAGTATTTT. Translation gives CASSLGLAGEKVSTDTQYF.